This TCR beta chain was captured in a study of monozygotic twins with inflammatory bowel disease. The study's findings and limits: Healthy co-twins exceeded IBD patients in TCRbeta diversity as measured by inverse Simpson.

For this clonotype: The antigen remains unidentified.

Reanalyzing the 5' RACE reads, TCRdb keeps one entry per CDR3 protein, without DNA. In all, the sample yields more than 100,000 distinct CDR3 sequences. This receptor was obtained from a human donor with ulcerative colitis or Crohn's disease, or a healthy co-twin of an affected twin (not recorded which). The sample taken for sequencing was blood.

CDR3 protein: CASSYDGRFYEQYF. The chain couples TRBV6-2 or TRBV6-3 to TRBJ2-7. The CDR3 is 14 amino acids. Germline assignment: CDR1 MNHEY and CDR2 SVGEGT.